This T cell receptor beta chain derives from a study of shared clonotypes between healthy human individuals (dated by TCRdb to the early 2020s). Regarding the research as a whole: Three men and two women, aged 18 to 49 years, made up the cohort. For each donor, CD4 naive and CD4 memory were each given three plates, CD8 naive was given two plates, and CD8 memory was given one plate. To estimate repertoire size and how much clonotypes are shared between individuals, the study performed deep sequencing of blood TCR repertoires from 4 to 6 healthy adults. To increase sequencing depth and limit assay-specific biases, different laboratories used diverse techniques to prepare libraries and sequence TCR repertoires. Per donor, leukapheresis produced somewhere between about 0.8 and 9 billion PBMCs.

The donors were healthy, HIV-negative adults who had no recently reported acute infections or vaccinations. Only Caucasian adults living in Nashville, Tennessee, USA were represented among the donors. CD4+ T cells were enriched through magnetic negative selection, after which naive cells were positively selected on CD45RA and the remaining negative fraction served as the memory subset. After blood collection by leukapheresis, PBMCs were isolated using Ficoll-Histopaque density gradient centrifugation and then cryopreserved in the vapor phase of liquid nitrogen. Analytical flow cytometry was used to check the purity and quantity of each magnetically sorted T cell population. From each sorted fraction, genomic DNA was isolated and quantified by UV absorbance on a Nanodrop 2000c. A word on this clone: The target of this receptor is not known. Nothing much larger sits one base from this clone, and base qualities are not available.

Points the paper makes about the study in general: When a handful of donors were compared, the shared fraction of clonotypes was about 5.2% for naive CD4, around 3.5% for naive CD8, more than 2% for memory CD4, and less than 0.5% for memory CD8. Based on pairwise subsampling, the degree of clonotype sharing among donors was expected to be affected by sequencing depth. Because the study included a small number of donors, the genetic and exposure-history diversity represented was limited. Naive subsets generally had larger estimated clonotype richness than memory subsets. Sampling was restricted to blood, and TCR repertoires in tissues likely differ from the TCR repertoires found in blood. Compared with non-shared clonotypes, clonotypes shared by all four sorted-subset donors had higher generation probabilities. Incomplete sequencing was indicated by rarefaction of sorted-subset datasets, despite the large sequencing depth.

Using the deep immunoSEQ assay, multiplex PCR amplified TCR CDR3 regions from genomic DNA. Extracted genomic DNA from each cell subset was spread evenly across all wells of several immunoSEQ 96-well plates, with each plate serving as a replicate. For sorted subsets, each replicate PCR was loaded with roughly 0.2 ug genomic DNA, equivalent to about 33,000 T cell genomes. The purified libraries were quantified using a Qubit 3.0 fluorometer, sized with a Bioanalyzer 2100, and then quantified again using the KAPA Library Quantification kit. A separate single-read 150-cycle Illumina NextSeq 550 flow cell was used to sequence each immunoSEQ 96-well plate. In the paper's pipeline: Because the immunoSEQ output held only junctional sequences and lacked quality scores, the filtering could not match the filtering applied to full-length reads. To assign V/J genes and CDR3, sequences were annotated using PyIR, a Python wrapper for IgBLAST v1.9, with IMGT germline references. Any read was removed if the V/J assignment was weak (E-value above 1e-6), the CDR3 was missing, or the read contained stop codons, out-of-frame junctions, or ambiguous translated residues. A V3J clonotype was defined by an identical inferred V gene, J gene, and CDR3 amino acid sequence. Percentage overlap between repertoires was calculated by dividing the number of shared unique clonotypes by the size of the smaller repertoire. RTK rarefaction, the Chao1 estimator, and Recon v2.1 estimates of unobserved clonotypes were used to assess repertoire richness. Generation probabilities for all TCRbeta clonotypes obtained by the gDNA method from a handful of donors were computed using OLGA. Here the immuneACCESS table is served through TCRdb, limited to in-frame sequences with V and J called. Missing clones are a known gap in these copies; in checked studies unresolved V genes cover under half, and the rest lacks a known reason. The V and J calls and clone size were taken over from that table, and D and trimming were inferred from the DNA. The sample table shows 700,000 or so clones, and about 78% are seen once. 1.5% to 2% of the sample belongs to the ten largest clones.

From the cysteine up to the phenylalanine, the CDR3 has a length of 16 residues. Of all the DNA, just the CDR3 is kept, 48 bases in frame from base 1. CDR1 and CDR2, per the germline V gene, are MDHEN and SYDVKM. V and J are trimmed by 4 bases and 5 bases, and the gene matches miss 11 bases of the junction. This receptor was taken from a woman aged 25-40 years in good health. The sequenced sample consisted of memory CD4+ T cells sorted from blood. The meaning of the sample's cell subset or site label: CD45RA-negative fraction. The rearranged chain carries TRBV28 and TRBJ2-5, and 9 junction bases match TRBD1. The encoded CDR3 is CASSSPGQGSLETQYF. The nucleotides read TGTGCCAGCAGTTCCCCGGGACAGGGATCCCTCGAGACCCAGTACTTC.